This TCR beta chain originates from a study of blood T cell repertoires in COVID-19. Trimming took 3 bases from V and 2 from J; bases not matched to a gene: 7. This CDR3 region has 16 residues. Germline CDR1 SGHRS, CDR2 YFSETQ. Original processing methods: Counts of nucleated cells, estimated from reference gene primer amplification, were obtained. TCRdb keeps only in-frame clones here, not all; method: immunoSEQ multiplex PCR. The V and J calls and clone size were taken over from that table, and D and trimming were inferred from the DNA. This table has under 450,000 clones, roughly 88% appearing once.

This clonotype was sampled from a woman between 45 and 60 years old with COVID-19, enrolled during active disease. Sequences were obtained from peripheral blood. The genes are TRBV5-1 and TRBJ2-5; TRBD2 agrees at 10 bases. CDR3 in DNA: TGCGCCAGCAGCTCCGAGTTTAGCGGGGGGCAAGAGACCCAGTACTTC. Translating gives CASSSEFSGGQETQYF. Filled out from reference TRBV5-1 and TRBJ2-5, the complete variable domain reads KAGVTQTPRYLIKTRGQQVTLSCSPISGHRSVSWYQQTPGQGLQFLFEYFSETQRNKGNFPGRFSGRQFSNSRSEMNVSTLELGDSALYLCASSSEFSGGQETQYFGPGTRLLVL.